Shown below are 27 T cell receptor beta chains from a single sample sequenced in a study of blood T cell repertoires in COVID-19 (dated by TCRdb to the early 2020s). Library generation was performed with the immunoSEQ multiplex PCR assay. TCRdb retrieved this table from immuneACCESS and kept in-frame rearrangements only. Not all clones are present; in checked studies, unresolved V genes account for under half, and no reason is known for the remainder. The sample table contains around 300,000 clones; only one count was recorded for approximately 88% of them. In total, the top ten clones hold approximately 1.6% of the sample. The sequenced sample was peripheral blood. All receptors derive from a woman aged 30 to 39 with COVID-19, enrolled during active disease.

This clone showed up just a few times. The V call is TRBV5-1, the J call TRBJ1-6, with 11 bases aligning to TRBD1. The germline gives CDR1 SGHRS, CDR2 YFSETQ. The V gene end was trimmed by 3 bases and the J gene end by 10 bases; junction bases not matched to a gene: 9. This CDR3 contains 16 residues. The CDR3 DNA is TGCGCCAGCAGCTCCCGGACAGGGGGCTTGTTGTCACCCCTCCACTTT. Protein: CASSSRTGGLLSPLHF.

The genes are TRBV24-1 and TRBJ2-3, with a possible D match to TRBD2 (5 bases). CDR1 KGHDR and CDR2 SFDVKD come from the germline V gene. The CDR3 covers 15 residues. The V end was cut by 12 bases, the J end by 2 bases, with 20 bases between. The CDR3 sequence: CASRAGGRFTDTQYF. The DNA of the CDR3 is TGTGCCTCAAGGGCCGGCGGGCGGTTCACAGATACGCAGTATTTT.

The CDR3 is CASRDSQGYGYTF. The DNA of the CDR3 is TGTGCCAGCAGGGACAGTCAGGGCTATGGCTACACCTTC. The chain links TRBV6-5 to TRBJ1-2; D may be TRBD1 (6 bases). CDR1 is MNHEY, CDR2 SVGAGI, per germline. CDR3 length equals 13 residues. Trimming removed 6 bases at V and 4 bases at J, with 12 bases between.

CDR3 in DNA: TGTGCCACCAGGATAGGGGACAGACCCCCCTACTATGGCTACACCTTC. Its translation is CATRIGDRPPYYGYTF. This chain uses TRBV24-1 with TRBJ1-2, with 7 bases identical to TRBD1. Germline V gene data show CDR1 as KGHDR and CDR2 as SFDVKD. Unmatched junction bases numbered 13, after V lost 7 bases and J lost 3 bases. CDR3 length equals 16 residues.

J is TRBJ1-2 and V is TRBV6-5; 10 bases agree with TRBD1. Germline V gives CDR1 MNHEY, CDR2 SVGAGI. CDR3 length equals 14 residues. V shed 6 bases and J 7 bases; nucleotides not matched to a gene: 8. The CDR3 region has the DNA TGTGCCAGCAGGTCCCGGGACAGGGGTGCTGGCTACACCTTC. This codes for CASRSRDRGAGYTF.

This sequence joins TRBV3-1 (or the pseudogene TRBV3-2) and TRBJ2-3, with a weak D call TRBD1 (6 bases). Germline CDR1 reads LGHDT; CDR2 reads YNNKEL (reference sequence). The CDR3 is 16 residues long. Trimming removed 0 bases at V and 3 bases at J, with 13 bases between. In nucleotides, the CDR3 is TGTGCCAGCAGCCAAGAAGGGGGAAGGGTTACAGATACGCAGTATTTT. Translating gives CASSQEGGRVTDTQYF.

The count of this clone is one. This chain connects TRBV3-1 (or the pseudogene TRBV3-2) to TRBJ2-5; 15 bases agree with TRBD2. Germline values: CDR1 LGHDT, CDR2 YNNKEL (reference sequence). The CDR3 length is 15 residues. Trimming removed 6 bases from V and 5 bases from J; junction bases left unmatched: 4. Here the CDR3 DNA reads TGTGCCAGCAGTCGGACTAGCGGGGGGGCCGAGACCCAGTACTTC. This gives the protein CASSRTSGGAETQYF.

This clone was recorded many times. V gene TRBV6-5 combines with J gene TRBJ1-5; TRBD1 aligns across 7 bases. The CDR3 runs to 15 residues. Trimming cost V 2 bases and J 3 bases; bases outside gene matches: 4. Germline CDR1 MNHEY, CDR2 SVGAGI. The CDR3 coding sequence is TGTGCCAGCAGTTACCAGGGGGTCCACAATCAGCCCCAGCATTTT. Translating gives CASSYQGVHNQPQHF.

The chain combines TRBV6-2 or TRBV6-3 with TRBJ1-1; D not resolved. V dropped 2 bases and J dropped 5 bases, with 12 bases sitting between them. The CDR3 loop spans 14 amino acids. The germline CDR1 and CDR2 sequences are MNHEY and SVGEGT. CDR3 in DNA: TGTGCCAGCAGTTACGCGCCCCGAGGGACTGAAGCTTTCTTT. It encodes CASSYAPRGTEAFF.

The rearrangement links TRBV7-2 to TRBJ1-2; TRBD1 matches at 9 bases. Germline V gene data show CDR1 as SGHTA and CDR2 as FQGNSA. This CDR3 has 15 residues. The junction had 8 bases not matched to a gene; V was cut back by 5 bases and J by 4 bases. For the CDR3, the DNA is TGTGCCAGCAGCCGCCGGACAGGGGAGGCCTATGGCTACACCTTC. It yields the protein CASSRRTGEAYGYTF.

The V gene is TRBV5-1, the J gene TRBJ2-3; TRBD2 matches at 9 bases. The CDR3 is 17 residues long. The germline V gene has CDR1 SGHRS and CDR2 YFSETQ. With 1 base clipped from V and 6 bases from J, the junction kept 12 bases outside the gene matches. This CDR3 reads CASSLRLAGTTSDTQYF. DNA for the CDR3: TGCGCCAGCAGCTTGAGGCTAGCGGGGACTACCTCGGATACGCAGTATTTT.

The chain carries TRBV5-8 and TRBJ2-5; no reliable D call. V lost 4 bases and J 5 bases, leaving 24 bases between the germline ends. This CDR3 has 17 residues. The germline V gene encodes CDR1 SGHTS and CDR2 YDEGEE. The CDR3 DNA is TGTGCCAGCAGCATTCGACCGGTGAGGCCCCAACGGGAGACCCAGTACTTC. It yields the protein CASSIRPVRPQRETQYF.

This chain joins TRBV11-2 and TRBJ2-5; the match to TRBD2 covers 7 bases. CDR1 and CDR2 (germline): SGHAT, FQNNGV. V shed 1 base and J 9 bases; nucleotides not matched to a gene: 23. This CDR3 is 19 amino acids long. This chain's CDR3 is CASSLVFGSGAVDIGAQYF. The CDR3 DNA reads as TGTGCCAGCAGCTTAGTATTTGGCAGCGGGGCGGTGGATATTGGGGCCCAGTACTTC.

The chain links TRBV6-5 to TRBJ1-3; D remains ambiguous. V lost 2 bases and J 5 bases, leaving 7 bases between the germline ends. CDR3 size: 13 residues. Per the germline V gene, CDR1 is MNHEY and CDR2 is SVGAGI. DNA for the CDR3: TGTGCCAGCAGTTACGAGGCGCGAAACACCATATATTTT. Amino acids: CASSYEARNTIYF.

This clone occurred a few times. CDR3 DNA: TGTGCCAGTAGTATTCGGTCGGGACAAGGGAACACTGAAGCTTTCTTT. Translated, it gives CASSIRSGQGNTEAFF. The V gene is TRBV19, the J gene TRBJ1-1; a possible D gene is TRBD1 (6 bases). Per the germline V gene, CDR1 is LNHDA and CDR2 is SQIVND (reference sequence). CDR3 length: 16 amino acids. Trimming took 3 bases from V and 1 from J, leaving 15 bases between them.

This rearrangement joins TRBV5-1 to TRBJ2-1; maybe TRBD2 (6 bases). This CDR3 region has 15 residues. Germline CDR1 is SGHRS and CDR2 is YFSETQ. V was trimmed by 3 bases and J by 8 bases, leaving 18 bases between them. Here the CDR3 DNA reads TGCGCCAGCAGCTCTGGGAGGAGGGTATTCCATGAGCAGTTCTTC. Translating gives CASSSGRRVFHEQFF. Supplemented by reference TRBV5-1 and TRBJ2-1, the full variable domain reads KAGVTQTPRYLIKTRGQQVTLSCSPISGHRSVSWYQQTPGQGLQFLFEYFSETQRNKGNFPGRFSGRQFSNSRSEMNVSTLELGDSALYLCASSSGRRVFHEQFFGPGTRLTVL.

V and J are TRBV5-8 and TRBJ1-5, with TRBD1 identical over 9 bases. Trimming took 3 bases from V and 4 from J; bases not matched to a gene: 11. Per the germline V gene, CDR1 is SGHTS and CDR2 is YDEGEE. The CDR3 consists of 17 residues. CDR3 DNA: TGTGCCAGCAGCTACTATTACCTACAGGGGGCGAATCAGCCCCAGCATTTT. As protein: CASSYYYLQGANQPQHF.

This clone came up once. The chain combines TRBV5-5 with TRBJ2-3; 7 positions match TRBD2. The CDR3 has 16 residues. CDR1 is SGHKS, CDR2 YYEKEE, per germline (reference sequence). J was trimmed by 0 bases and V by 0 bases; bases with no gene match: 4. DNA for the CDR3: TGTGCCAGCAGCTTGGCCCCGGGGGGTAGCACAGATACGCAGTATTTT. It yields the protein CASSLAPGGSTDTQYF.

This clone was picked up a small number of times. This chain joins TRBV18 and TRBJ1-2; D possibly corresponds to TRBD1 (6 bases). The CDR3 consists of 14 residues. From germline, CDR1 is KGHSH and CDR2 LQKENI. V was trimmed by 4 bases and J by 0 bases, leaving 9 bases between them. The CDR3 region has the DNA TGTGCCAGCTCACGCGGACAGTCTAACTATGGCTACACCTTC. Amino acids: CASSRGQSNYGYTF.

V usage is TRBV13 and J usage is TRBJ1-3; the D is unclear. This CDR3 is built from 13 residues. From germline, CDR1 is PRHDT and CDR2 FYEKMQ (reference sequence). Deletions cut 5 bases from V and 8 bases from J, with 13 bases between. CDR3 region: CASSPPALDTIYF. For the CDR3, the DNA is TGTGCCAGCAGCCCGCCCGCGTTGGACACCATATATTTT.

J is TRBJ2-5 and V is TRBV13; D may be TRBD2 (5 bases). V lost 1 base and J lost 9, with 6 bases in between. Germline V CDR1 and CDR2: PRHDT, FYEKMQ (reference sequence). This CDR3 contains 11 residues. CDR3 nucleotide sequence: TGTGCCAGCAGCTTAGAGGAGGCCCAGTACTTC. Translating it yields CASSLEEAQYF.

The genes are TRBV5-5 and TRBJ2-5, with D possibly being TRBD2 (5 bases). The CDR3 has 14 residues. Trimming cost V 1 base and J 7 bases, with 14 bases left between them. CDR1 is SGHKS and CDR2 is YYEKEE in the germline V gene (reference sequence). The DNA of the CDR3 is TGTGCCAGCAGCTTGCCCGCTTACGAGGGGACCCAGTACTTC. It encodes CASSLPAYEGTQYF.

The V and J genes are TRBV7-9 and TRBJ2-5; D unresolved. Between the trimmed V and J ends, which lost 7 bases and 3 bases, there was a span of 15 bases. The CDR3 is 14 amino acids. Germline CDR1 SEHNR, CDR2 FQNEAQ (reference sequence). DNA for the CDR3: TGTGCCAGCACCTCCAGTGATCCGAAAGAGACCCAGTACTTC. Translating gives CASTSSDPKETQYF. Together with reference TRBV7-9 and TRBJ2-5, the CDR3 gives the full variable domain: DTGVSQNPRHKITKRGQNVTFRCDPISEHNRLYWYRQTLGQGPEFLTYFQNEAQLEKSRLLSDRFSAERPKGSFSTLEIQRTEQGDSAMYLCASTSSDPKETQYFGPGTRLLVL.

This clone has a single count. The V gene is TRBV27, the J gene TRBJ2-2; no clear D. Trimming removed 3 bases at V and 7 bases at J, with 6 bases between. The CDR3 totals 12 residues. The germline V gene has CDR1 MNHEY and CDR2 SMNVEV (reference sequence). CDR3 nucleotides: TGTGCCAGCAGTTTTGTCGGCGGGGAGCTGTTTTTT. It yields the protein CASSFVGGELFF.

This chain uses TRBV7-6 with TRBJ2-5, with 10 bases lining up with TRBD2. The CDR3 loop spans 17 amino acids. Germline V gene sequence: CDR1 SGHVS, CDR2 FNYEAQ. Trimming at V came to 0 bases and at J to 1 base, leaving 5 bases not matched to a gene. This CDR3 reads CASSLAPVAGGQETQYF. The CDR3 nucleotides are TGTGCCAGCAGCTTAGCGCCGGTAGCGGGGGGCCAAGAGACCCAGTACTTC.

The genes are TRBV10-3 and TRBJ2-5, with D perhaps TRBD2 (7 bases). V lost 3 bases and J 5 bases, leaving 13 bases between the germline ends. This CDR3 is built from 14 residues. CDR1 ENHRY and CDR2 SYGVKD come from the germline V gene. DNA for the CDR3: TGTGCCATCAGTGACGTGGGGGGGCCGGAGACCCAGTACTTC. Protein sequence: CAISDVGGPETQYF.

This rearrangement joins TRBV10-1 to TRBJ1-1; D is unresolved. Trimming left V 1 base short and J 3 bases short, with 12 bases between. Germline V gene sequence: CDR1 WNHNN, CDR2 SYGVQD (reference sequence). The CDR3 consists of 15 residues. In DNA, the CDR3 is TGCGCCAGCAGTGAGTGGGCCTTTTTGGACACTGAAGCTTTCTTT. Amino acids: CASSEWAFLDTEAFF.